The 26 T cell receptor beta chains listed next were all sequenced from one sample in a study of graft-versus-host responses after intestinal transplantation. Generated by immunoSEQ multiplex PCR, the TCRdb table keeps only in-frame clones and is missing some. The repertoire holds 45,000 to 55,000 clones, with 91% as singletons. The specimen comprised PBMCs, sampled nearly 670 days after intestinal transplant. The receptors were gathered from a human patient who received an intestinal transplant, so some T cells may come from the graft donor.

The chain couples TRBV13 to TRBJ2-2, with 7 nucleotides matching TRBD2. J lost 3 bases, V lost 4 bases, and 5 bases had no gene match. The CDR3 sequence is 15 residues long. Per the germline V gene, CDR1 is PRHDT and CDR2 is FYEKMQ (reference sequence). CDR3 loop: CASSWGRGDTGELFF. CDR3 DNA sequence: TGTGCCAGCAGCTGGGGACGGGGGGACACCGGGGAGCTGTTTTTT.

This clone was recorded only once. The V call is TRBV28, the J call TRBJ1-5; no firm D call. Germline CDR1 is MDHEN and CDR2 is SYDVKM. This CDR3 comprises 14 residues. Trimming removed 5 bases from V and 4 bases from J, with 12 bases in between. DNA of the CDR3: TGTGCCAGCAGTCTACCCGACCGGAATCAGCCCCAGCATTTT. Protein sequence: CASSLPDRNQPQHF. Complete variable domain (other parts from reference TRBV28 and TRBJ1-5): DVKVTQSSRYLVKRTGEKVFLECVQDMDHENMFWYRQDPGLGLRLIYFSYDVKMKEKGDIPEGYSVSREKKERFSLILESASTNQTSMYLCASSLPDRNQPQHFGDGTRLSIL.

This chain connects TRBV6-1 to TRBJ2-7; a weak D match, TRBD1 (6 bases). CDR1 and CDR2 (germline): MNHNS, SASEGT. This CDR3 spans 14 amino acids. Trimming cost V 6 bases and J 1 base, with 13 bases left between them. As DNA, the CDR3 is TGTGCCAGCAGACTAGGACAGATTTCCTACGAGCAGTACTTC. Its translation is CASRLGQISYEQYF.

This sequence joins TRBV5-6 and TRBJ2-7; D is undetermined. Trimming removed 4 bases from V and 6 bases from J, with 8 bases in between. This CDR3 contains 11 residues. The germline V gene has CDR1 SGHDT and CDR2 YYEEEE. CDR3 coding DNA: TGTGCCAGCAGCCGGACCGCCGAGCAGTACTTC. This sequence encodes CASSRTAEQYF. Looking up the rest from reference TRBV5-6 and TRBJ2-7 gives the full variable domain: DAGVTQSPTHLIKTRGQQVTLRCSPKSGHDTVSWYQQALGQGPQFIFQYYEEEERQRGNFPDRFSGHQFPNYSSELNVNALLLGDSALYLCASSRTAEQYFGPGTRLTVT.

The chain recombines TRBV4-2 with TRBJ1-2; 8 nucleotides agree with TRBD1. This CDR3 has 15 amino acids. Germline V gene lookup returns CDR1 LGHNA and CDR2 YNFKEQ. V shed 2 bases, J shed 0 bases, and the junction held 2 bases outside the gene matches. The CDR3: CASSQKTGANYGYTF. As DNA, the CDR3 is TGTGCCAGCAGCCAAAAGACAGGGGCTAACTATGGCTACACCTTC.

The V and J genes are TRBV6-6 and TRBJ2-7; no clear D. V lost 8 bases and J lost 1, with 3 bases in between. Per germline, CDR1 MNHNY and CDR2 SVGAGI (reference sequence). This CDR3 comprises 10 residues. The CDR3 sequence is CASGSYEQYF. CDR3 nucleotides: TGTGCCAGCGGGTCCTACGAGCAGTACTTC.

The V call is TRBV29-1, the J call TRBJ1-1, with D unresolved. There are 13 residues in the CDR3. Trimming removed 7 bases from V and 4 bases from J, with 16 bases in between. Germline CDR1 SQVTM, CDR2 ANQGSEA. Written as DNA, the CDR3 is TGCAGCGAAAAGGGTCCAGGAAGCACTGAAGCTTTCTTT. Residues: CSEKGPGSTEAFF.

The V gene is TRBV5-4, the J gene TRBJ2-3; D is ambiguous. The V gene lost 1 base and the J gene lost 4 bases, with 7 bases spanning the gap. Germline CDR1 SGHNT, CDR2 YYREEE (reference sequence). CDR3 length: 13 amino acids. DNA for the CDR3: TGTGCCAGCAGCTTGCAGGATGCAGATACGCAGTATTTT. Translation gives CASSLQDADTQYF.

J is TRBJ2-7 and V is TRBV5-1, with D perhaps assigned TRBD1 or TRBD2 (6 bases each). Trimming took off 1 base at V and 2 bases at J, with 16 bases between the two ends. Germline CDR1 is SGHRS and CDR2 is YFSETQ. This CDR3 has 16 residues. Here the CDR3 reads CASSLFGGTGAYEQYF. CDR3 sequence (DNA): TGCGCCAGCAGCTTGTTCGGGGGCACCGGAGCCTACGAGCAGTACTTC.

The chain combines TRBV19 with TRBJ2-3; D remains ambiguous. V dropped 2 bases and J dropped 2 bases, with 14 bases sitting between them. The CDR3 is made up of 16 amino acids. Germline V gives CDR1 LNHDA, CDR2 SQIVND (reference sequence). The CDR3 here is CASSINLQDYTDTQYF. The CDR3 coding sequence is TGTGCCAGTAGTATAAATCTCCAGGATTACACAGATACGCAGTATTTT.

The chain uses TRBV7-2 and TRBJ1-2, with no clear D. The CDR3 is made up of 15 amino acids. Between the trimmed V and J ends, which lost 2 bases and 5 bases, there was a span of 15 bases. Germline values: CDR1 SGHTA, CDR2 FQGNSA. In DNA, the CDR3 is TGTGCCAGCAGCTTAAGATACGAGCGGAATTATGGCTACACCTTC. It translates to CASSLRYERNYGYTF.

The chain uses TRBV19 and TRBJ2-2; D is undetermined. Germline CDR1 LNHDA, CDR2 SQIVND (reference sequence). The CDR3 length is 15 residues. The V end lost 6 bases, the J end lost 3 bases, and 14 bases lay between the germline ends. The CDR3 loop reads CASSSSWVDTGELFF. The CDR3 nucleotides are TGTGCCAGTAGCAGTTCCTGGGTGGACACCGGGGAGCTGTTTTTT.

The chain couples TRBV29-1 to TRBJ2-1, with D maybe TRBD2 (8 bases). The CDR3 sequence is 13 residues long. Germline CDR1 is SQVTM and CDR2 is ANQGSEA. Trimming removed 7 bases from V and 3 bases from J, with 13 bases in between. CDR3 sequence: CSAGGDSYNEQFF. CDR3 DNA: TGCAGCGCGGGGGGGGACAGCTACAATGAGCAGTTCTTC.

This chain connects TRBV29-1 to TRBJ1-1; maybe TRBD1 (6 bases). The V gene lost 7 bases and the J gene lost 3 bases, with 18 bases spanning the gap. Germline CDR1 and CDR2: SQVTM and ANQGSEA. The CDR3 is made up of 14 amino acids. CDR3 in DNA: TGCAGCGCGGGACTAGGGGGGTGGGACACTGAAGCTTTCTTT. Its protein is CSAGLGGWDTEAFF.

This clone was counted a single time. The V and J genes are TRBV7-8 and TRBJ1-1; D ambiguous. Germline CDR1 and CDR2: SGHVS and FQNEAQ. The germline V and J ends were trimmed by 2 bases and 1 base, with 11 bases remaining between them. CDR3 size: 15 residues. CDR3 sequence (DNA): TGTGCCAGCAGCTTAAGGCCAAACGGGAACACTGAAGCTTTCTTT. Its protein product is CASSLRPNGNTEAFF.

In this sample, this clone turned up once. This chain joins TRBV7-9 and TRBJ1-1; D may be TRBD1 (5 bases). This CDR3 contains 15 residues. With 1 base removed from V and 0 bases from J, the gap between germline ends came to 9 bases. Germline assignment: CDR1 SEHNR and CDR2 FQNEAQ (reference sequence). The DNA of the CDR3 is TGTGCCAGCAGCTTAGGGGGACGGTTGAACACTGAAGCTTTCTTT. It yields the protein CASSLGGRLNTEAFF.

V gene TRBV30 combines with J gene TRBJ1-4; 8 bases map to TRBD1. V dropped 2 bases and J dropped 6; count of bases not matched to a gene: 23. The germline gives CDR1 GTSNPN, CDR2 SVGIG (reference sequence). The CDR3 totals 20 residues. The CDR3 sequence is CAWSPPGQGSIIRSDEKLFF. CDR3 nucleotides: TGTGCCTGGAGTCCACCCGGACAGGGTTCGATAATTCGCTCGGATGAAAAACTGTTTTTT.

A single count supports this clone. CDR3 protein: CASSDSSLDRAGTQETQYF. For the CDR3, the DNA is TGTGCCAGCAGTGACTCGAGTCTCGACAGAGCGGGCACCCAAGAGACCCAGTACTTC. The V call is TRBV6-4, the J call TRBJ2-5; possible D gene TRBD2, 6 bases. Germline lookup yields CDR1 MRHNA and CDR2 SNTAGT. The germline V and J ends were trimmed by 0 bases and 1 base, with 21 bases remaining between them. The CDR3 runs 19 residues.

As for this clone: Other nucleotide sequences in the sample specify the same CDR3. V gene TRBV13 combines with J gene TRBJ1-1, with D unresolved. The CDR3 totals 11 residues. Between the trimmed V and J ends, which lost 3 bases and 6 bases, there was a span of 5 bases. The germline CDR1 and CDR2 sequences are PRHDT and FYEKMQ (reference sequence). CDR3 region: CASSLAAEAFF. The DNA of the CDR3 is TGTGCCAGCAGCTTGGCAGCTGAAGCTTTCTTT.

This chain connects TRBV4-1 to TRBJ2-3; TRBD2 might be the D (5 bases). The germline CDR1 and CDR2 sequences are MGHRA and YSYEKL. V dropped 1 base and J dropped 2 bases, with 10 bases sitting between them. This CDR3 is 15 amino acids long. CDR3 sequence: CASSQGSGFTDTQYF. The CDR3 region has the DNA TGCGCCAGCAGCCAAGGGTCGGGATTCACAGATACGCAGTATTTT.

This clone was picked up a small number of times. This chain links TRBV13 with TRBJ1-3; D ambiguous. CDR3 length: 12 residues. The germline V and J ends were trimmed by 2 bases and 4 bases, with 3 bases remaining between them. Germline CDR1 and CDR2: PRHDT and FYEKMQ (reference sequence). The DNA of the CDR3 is TGTGCCAGCAGCTTACTCGGAAACACCATATATTTT. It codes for CASSLLGNTIYF.

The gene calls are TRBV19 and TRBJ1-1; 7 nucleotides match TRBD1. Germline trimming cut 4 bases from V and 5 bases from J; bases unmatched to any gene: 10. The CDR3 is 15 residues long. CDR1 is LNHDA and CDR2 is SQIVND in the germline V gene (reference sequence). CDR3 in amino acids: CASSRTGAGGTEAFF. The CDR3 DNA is TGTGCCAGTAGTAGAACAGGGGCGGGGGGTACTGAAGCTTTCTTT.

CDR3 protein: CASSGYRGWGYTF. The CDR3, as DNA: TGTGCCAGCAGTGGCTACAGGGGATGGGGCTACACCTTC. V usage is TRBV6-1 and J usage is TRBJ1-2; 7 bases fit TRBD1. V was pared by 4 bases and J by 8 bases, with 7 bases of the junction left unmatched. Germline values: CDR1 MNHNS, CDR2 SASEGT. CDR3 length: 13 amino acids.

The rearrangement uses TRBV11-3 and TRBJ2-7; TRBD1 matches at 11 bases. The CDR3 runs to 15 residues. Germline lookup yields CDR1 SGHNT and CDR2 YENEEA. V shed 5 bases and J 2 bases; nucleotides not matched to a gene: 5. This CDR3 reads CASSEGQGETYEQYF. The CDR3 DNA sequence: TGTGCCAGCAGCGAGGGACAGGGGGAGACCTACGAGCAGTACTTC.

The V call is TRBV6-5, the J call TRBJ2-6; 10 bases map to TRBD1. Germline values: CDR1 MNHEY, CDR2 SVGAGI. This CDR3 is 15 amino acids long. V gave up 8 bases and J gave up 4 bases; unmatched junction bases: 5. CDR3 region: CASRDRGTGANVLTF. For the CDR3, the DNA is TGTGCCAGCCGGGACAGGGGAACAGGGGCCAACGTCCTGACTTTC.

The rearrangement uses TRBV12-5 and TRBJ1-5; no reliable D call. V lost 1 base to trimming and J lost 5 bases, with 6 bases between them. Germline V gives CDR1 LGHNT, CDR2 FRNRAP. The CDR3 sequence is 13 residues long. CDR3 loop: CASGLAEDQPQHF. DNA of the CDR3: TGTGCTAGTGGTTTGGCGGAGGATCAGCCCCAGCATTTT.